These 31 T cell receptor beta chains originate from one sample sequenced in a study of a mutant IDH1 vaccine in newly diagnosed glioma. The method was immunoSEQ multiplex PCR; TCRdb's version includes in-frame clones alone and lacks a portion of them. This table holds approximately 52,000 clones, about 80% found once. Sample time point: week 47, end of study. In every dose of vaccine, 300 ug of mutant IDH1 20-mer peptide was given alongside topical imiquimod. These TCRs are of unknown antigen specificity. This sample comprised PBMCs, obtained from a glioma patient whose treatment included an IDH1 peptide vaccine. The receptors here all came from a woman aged 40 to 50 with glioma. Some clones in this sample may be carry-over from other donors' samples.

The gene calls are TRBV18 and TRBJ1-2; D remains unclear. V was pared by 3 bases and J by 4 bases, with 9 bases between. The CDR3 has 13 amino acids. Germline V gene lookup returns CDR1 KGHSH and CDR2 LQKENI. CDR3 bases: TGTGCCAGCTCACCGGCAGCGATCTATGGCTACACCTTC. This encodes CASSPAAIYGYTF.

The sample holds a few counts of this clone. The chain employs TRBV5-6 and TRBJ1-5, with D possibly TRBD1 on 5 matching bases. With 3 bases removed from V and 1 base from J, the gap between germline ends came to 8 bases. The CDR3 extends over 14 amino acids. Germline V gives CDR1 SGHDT, CDR2 YYEEEE. CDR3 in DNA: TGTGCCAGCAGCTGGGGGGTCAGCAATCAGCCCCAGCATTTT. Translation: CASSWGVSNQPQHF.

The rearrangement joins TRBV7-2 to TRBJ2-1, with 9 bases that match TRBD2. V shed 7 bases, J shed 4 bases, and the junction held 5 bases outside the gene matches. Germline CDR1 SGHTA, CDR2 FQGNSA. This CDR3 comprises 14 residues. The CDR3 DNA follows: TGTGCCAGCAAGCTAGCGGGGAGATACAATGAGCAGTTCTTC. Translating it yields CASKLAGRYNEQFF.

This clone was seen just once. The genes are TRBV5-6 and TRBJ1-1; unclear D gene. Germline V gene lookup returns CDR1 SGHDT and CDR2 YYEEEE. Trimming shortened V by 1 base and J by 0 bases, and 13 bases separated the two germline ends. The CDR3 length is 16 residues. The CDR3: CASSLNEEYMNTEAFF. In nucleotides, the CDR3 is TGTGCCAGCAGCTTGAATGAGGAGTACATGAACACTGAAGCTTTCTTT.

The gene calls are TRBV10-1 and TRBJ1-1; unclear D gene. CDR1 and CDR2 from the germline V gene are WNHNN and SYGVQD (reference sequence). V was shortened by 1 base and J by 0 bases, with 9 bases between the two germline ends. This CDR3 contains 15 residues. Written as DNA, the CDR3 is TGCGCCAGCAGTGAGTTACCGGGCCTGAACACTGAAGCTTTCTTT. Its translation: CASSELPGLNTEAFF.

The chain recombines TRBV5-6 with TRBJ2-3; 8 nucleotides agree with TRBD2. This CDR3 has 16 residues. Germline trimming cut 4 bases from V and 0 bases from J; bases unmatched to any gene: 7. CDR1 is SGHDT, CDR2 YYEEEE, per germline. The CDR3 protein is CASSVTSGPSTDTQYF. The DNA of the CDR3 is TGTGCCAGCAGCGTAACTAGCGGACCAAGCACAGATACGCAGTATTTT.

This chain connects TRBV29-1 to TRBJ1-4; TRBD1 matches 7 bases. V shed 8 bases, J shed 6 bases, and the junction held 9 bases outside the gene matches. The CDR3 is 13 amino acids. CDR1 is SQVTM and CDR2 is ANQGSEA in the germline V gene. This chain's CDR3 is CSFRQGRYEKLFF. The CDR3 nucleotides are TGCAGCTTTCGACAGGGACGGTATGAAAAACTGTTTTTT.

The rearrangement uses TRBV5-5 and TRBJ2-3; the D gene is possibly TRBD2 (6 bases). Trimming left V 0 bases short and J 2 bases short, with 10 bases between. The CDR3 loop spans 15 amino acids. The germline V gene encodes CDR1 SGHKS and CDR2 YYEKEE (reference sequence). The CDR3 sequence: CASSLAGVNTDTQYF. Here the CDR3 DNA reads TGTGCCAGCAGCTTGGCGGGGGTAAACACAGATACGCAGTATTTT.

The CDR3 loop is CASNPVGQAGEQYF. The CDR3 DNA sequence: TGTGCCAGTAACCCAGTTGGACAGGCAGGCGAGCAGTACTTC. V is TRBV19 and J is TRBJ2-7; 7 positions match TRBD1. CDR3 length: 14 amino acids. From germline, CDR1 is LNHDA and CDR2 SQIVND (reference sequence). J lost 6 bases, V lost 7 bases, and 12 bases had no gene match.

The J gene is TRBJ2-6, the V gene TRBV5-4, with TRBD2 matching 7 bases. Trimming removed 4 bases from V and 3 bases from J; junction bases left unmatched: 7. Germline lookup yields CDR1 SGHNT and CDR2 YYREEE (reference sequence). The CDR3 is 16 residues long. The CDR3: CASSPRPGGGANVLTF. As DNA, the CDR3 is TGTGCCAGCAGCCCCCGGCCGGGGGGTGGGGCCAACGTCCTGACTTTC. Full variable domain (outside the CDR3, taken from reference TRBV5-4 and TRBJ2-6): ETGVTQSPTHLIKTRGQQVTLRCSSQSGHNTVSWYQQALGQGPQFIFQYYREEENGRGNFPPRFSGLQFPNYSSELNVNALELDDSALYLCASSPRPGGGANVLTFGAGSRLTVL.

This chain links TRBV6-4 with TRBJ1-5; TRBD1 is a possible D gene (6 bases). Trimming shortened V by 0 bases and J by 6 bases, and 15 bases separated the two germline ends. This CDR3 has 16 amino acids. Germline V gives CDR1 MRHNA, CDR2 SNTAGT. CDR3: CASSDSWGAWCQPQHF. The CDR3 DNA is TGTGCCAGCAGTGACTCGTGGGGGGCATGGTGTCAGCCCCAGCATTTT.

V is TRBV10-3 and J is TRBJ2-1; weak D call: TRBD2 (5 bases). V lost 6 bases, J lost 0 bases, and 9 bases lay in between. Germline assignment: CDR1 ENHRY and CDR2 SYGVKD. This CDR3 comprises 14 residues. The CDR3 loop is CAISEGFSYNEQFF. For the CDR3, the DNA is TGTGCCATCAGCGAGGGATTCTCCTACAATGAGCAGTTCTTC.

J is TRBJ1-6 and V is TRBV5-5, with D perhaps matching TRBD1 (5 bases). CDR1 is SGHKS and CDR2 is YYEKEE in the germline V gene (reference sequence). Between the trimmed V and J ends, which lost 2 bases and 6 bases, there was a span of 12 bases. The CDR3 sequence is 15 residues long. The chain's CDR3 is CASSFSGQSNSPLHF. The CDR3 coding sequence is TGTGCCAGCAGCTTTTCGGGGCAGAGTAATTCACCCCTCCACTTT.

The CDR3: CASSSPGTGGGGYTF. The DNA for the CDR3 is TGCGCCAGCAGCTCCCCCGGGACAGGGGGGGGAGGCTACACCTTC. V usage is TRBV5-1 and J usage is TRBJ1-2; 11 bases fit TRBD1. This CDR3 has 15 residues. The ends lost 3 bases at V and 8 bases at J; junction bases unmatched: 9. The germline V gene has CDR1 SGHRS and CDR2 YFSETQ.

The chain has TRBV5-8 and TRBJ2-7; tentative D call: TRBD2 (5 bases). Germline CDR1 SGHTS, CDR2 YDEGEE. Deletions cut 0 bases from V and 6 bases from J, with 10 bases between. This CDR3 comprises 13 residues. CDR3 DNA sequence: TGTGCCAGCAGCTTGGTGAGGGAAGGCGAGCAGTACTTC. It encodes CASSLVREGEQYF.

This chain links TRBV6-1 with TRBJ2-3, with D possibly matching TRBD1 (5 bases). The J call is in doubt because the DNA end fits TRBJ1-5 better. There are 14 residues in the CDR3. Germline CDR1 and CDR2: MNHNS and SASEGT. The CDR3 reads CASSFSAGEDTQHF. The CDR3 bases are TGTGCCAGCAGTTTCTCGGCGGGGGAAGATACGCAGCATTTT.

This clone was recorded only once. The chain is built from TRBV2 and TRBJ2-3, with D perhaps given as TRBD1 or TRBD2 (5 bases each). Trimming took off 7 bases at V and 8 bases at J, with 10 bases between the two ends. The CDR3 is made up of 11 amino acids. Germline values: CDR1 SNHLY, CDR2 FYNNEI. CDR3 in amino acids: CASTGAGTQYF. CDR3 DNA sequence: TGTGCCAGCACCGGGGCGGGTACGCAGTATTTT.

This clone is a singleton in its sample. The genes are TRBV4-3 and TRBJ2-7; TRBD2 aligns across 7 bases. This CDR3 is 14 amino acids long. The junction had 4 bases not matched to a gene; V was cut back by 0 bases and J by 5 bases. The germline V gene has CDR1 LGHNA and CDR2 YSLEER. CDR3 in amino acids: CASSQDSRGDEQYF. In DNA form, the CDR3 reads TGCGCCAGCAGCCAAGATTCTCGGGGGGACGAGCAGTACTTC.

The chain employs TRBV7-9 and TRBJ2-1; 8 nucleotides align to TRBD2. Germline V CDR1 and CDR2: SEHNR, FQNEAQ (reference sequence). This CDR3 comprises 16 residues. The V segment lost 4 bases and the J segment 4 bases; nucleotides outside the gene matches: 9. The DNA of the CDR3 is TGTGCCAGCAGCTCCCCCCTAGCGGGCGTTTACAATGAGCAGTTCTTC. Protein product: CASSSPLAGVYNEQFF.

This chain uses TRBV5-6 with TRBJ1-2; D is possibly TRBD1 (5 bases). The germline CDR1 and CDR2 sequences are SGHDT and YYEEEE. Trimming removed 1 base from V and 2 bases from J, with 15 bases in between. The CDR3 has 16 residues. The CDR3 sequence: CASSLYGGGANYGYTF. The CDR3 region has the DNA TGTGCCAGCAGCTTGTACGGGGGAGGGGCGAACTATGGCTACACCTTC.

The rearrangement uses TRBV5-6 and TRBJ2-7; TRBD2 might be the D (5 bases). This CDR3 is 11 amino acids long. Trimming left V 3 bases short and J 11 bases short, with 12 bases between. Per the germline V gene, CDR1 is SGHDT and CDR2 is YYEEEE. DNA of the CDR3: TGTGCCAGCAGCTCGGAGGACGGCGAGTACTTC. It specifies CASSSEDGEYF.

This clone was counted between two and nine times. This sequence joins TRBV6-5 and TRBJ2-3, with 10 bases that match TRBD1. The CDR3 totals 14 residues. With 6 bases clipped from V and 5 bases from J, the junction kept 5 bases outside the gene matches. CDR1 and CDR2 from the germline V gene are MNHEY and SVGAGI. CDR3: CASSGTGVLDTQYF. In DNA, the CDR3 is TGTGCCAGCAGCGGGACAGGGGTTTTAGATACGCAGTATTTT.

The chain recombines TRBV13 with TRBJ2-3; tentatively, D is TRBD2 (5 bases). From germline, CDR1 is PRHDT and CDR2 FYEKMQ (reference sequence). The ends were cut back, 1 base at V and 6 bases at J, with 14 bases in the middle. The length of the CDR3 is 15 residues. The CDR3 here is CASSLARGKVDTQYF. CDR3 DNA: TGTGCCAGCAGCTTAGCGAGAGGGAAGGTGGATACGCAGTATTTT.

This clone was seen just once. The rearrangement links TRBV6-5 to TRBJ2-1; 9 bases match TRBD1. Germline CDR1 is MNHEY and CDR2 is SVGAGI. V shed 2 bases, J shed 7 bases, and the junction held 9 bases outside the gene matches. The CDR3 consists of 16 residues. CDR3 DNA: TGTGCCAGCAGTTACGGCGGGACAGGGACGTCTAATGAGCAGTTCTTC. This translates into CASSYGGTGTSNEQFF.

The chain combines TRBV7-2 with TRBJ2-5; possible D gene TRBD1, 6 bases. Trimming removed 0 bases from V and 3 bases from J, with 11 bases in between. CDR1 and CDR2 from the germline V gene are SGHTA and FQGNSA. This CDR3 has 15 amino acids. The CDR3 protein is CASSLASRGKETQYF. CDR3 bases: TGTGCCAGCAGCTTAGCATCCAGGGGAAAAGAGACCCAGTACTTC.

In regard to this clone: One end of the junction fails to match germline, which may point to a read error. The chain joins TRBV5-4 to TRBJ1-2; D remains ambiguous. Germline V gene data show CDR1 as SGHNT and CDR2 as YYREEE (reference sequence). The CDR3 is 13 residues long. The CDR3 DNA follows: TGTGCCAGCAGCCCGGCGGAGGCAGGAATCGGCTCCTTC. Translated, it gives CASSPAEAGIGSF.

The chain recombines TRBV11-2 with TRBJ1-2; 10 bases agree with TRBD1. The germline V gene has CDR1 SGHAT and CDR2 FQNNGV. This CDR3 region has 15 residues. V lost 6 bases, J lost 7 bases, and 11 bases stayed unmatched. This CDR3 reads CASRYTGTGASGYTF. The DNA for the CDR3 is TGTGCCAGCAGGTATACCGGGACAGGGGCGTCTGGCTACACCTTC.

This clone came up a few times. The rearrangement links TRBV2 to TRBJ1-5; tentative D call: TRBD1 (6 bases). This CDR3 region has 15 residues. V lost 6 bases, J lost 4 bases, and 16 bases lay in between. In germline, CDR1 is SNHLY, CDR2 FYNNEI. Here the CDR3 reads CASRSQGLLNQPQHF. The CDR3 bases are TGTGCCAGCAGGTCCCAGGGGCTCCTTAATCAGCCCCAGCATTTT.

The chain has TRBV15 and TRBJ2-7, with D possibly TRBD2 on 6 matching bases. V lost 0 bases, J lost 1 base, and 13 bases lay in between. The CDR3 is 16 amino acids. The germline V gene encodes CDR1 LNHNV and CDR2 YYDKDF (reference sequence). DNA for the CDR3: TGTGCCACCAGCAGAGATTCGGGACTTCTATCCTACGAGCAGTACTTC. It translates to CATSRDSGLLSYEQYF.

This chain links TRBV5-4 with TRBJ2-3; D unresolved. Germline V lookup: CDR1 SGHNT, CDR2 YYREEE (reference sequence). The CDR3 is made up of 13 amino acids. The ends were cut back, 1 base at V and 6 bases at J, with 9 bases in the middle. DNA of the CDR3: TGTGCCAGCAGCTTGACAGCCAAGGATACGCAGTATTTT. It codes for CASSLTAKDTQYF.

This chain links TRBV7-8 with TRBJ1-2; 7 bases agree with TRBD1. This CDR3 is 16 amino acids long. The germline gives CDR1 SGHVS, CDR2 FQNEAQ. The J segment lost 3 bases and the V segment lost 0 bases, leaving 7 bases of the junction unmatched. The CDR3 nucleotides are TGTGCCAGCAGCTTAGCTCGACAGGGCGGAGACTATGGCTACACCTTC. It is translated as CASSLARQGGDYGYTF.